This TCR beta chain came from a study of cytomegalovirus exposure and HLA in healthy donors (TCRdb year 2017). With regard to the full study: In an earlier analysis of roughly 500 of the donors, 250 to 350 Gb of sequence data and some 120 million unique TCR beta sequences from about 179 million T cells were reported. In the later analysis, no new phenotypic data were used to find candidate immune exposures; instead, reliance was placed on TCR beta sequences and their occurrence across donors. Typing coverage differed by locus: A, B, C, DRB1 and DQB1 were typed in about 620-640 donors, DQA1 in roughly 500, DPA1 in over 600, and DPB1 in approximately 450. An earlier analysis of roughly 580 of the donors used high-throughput TCR beta sequencing to judge whether each TCR beta V gene segment behaved as functional or pseudogenic. Besides the first cohort of around 700 subjects, a separate validation cohort made up of roughly 120 different subjects was used. Approximately 310 gigabases of sequencing data and tens of millions of unique TCR sequences were included in an early release covering roughly 600 HLA-typed donors. The study profiled the T cell repertoires of around 700 subjects by immunosequencing and related them to cytomegalovirus serostatus. A later analysis re-examined previously published TCR beta repertoires from 600 to 700 donors and added high-resolution HLA genotyping to investigate patterns of TCR occurrence. Genome-wide SNP genotypes for about 65% of the roughly 700 donors were used in a later genetic analysis, which treated that subset as a discovery cohort. Of the 300 to 450 genotyped donors, about 80% fell in the genetic ancestry cluster associated with self-reported Caucasian donors. Among about 360 genotyped donors of the cohort, an average of 235,054 unique TCR beta nucleotide sequences were sequenced per donor, roughly 18% of them non-productive. Roughly five DR-DQ haplotypes were treated as single units for association and clustering because of strong linkage in the cohort. Both class I and class II loci were covered by HLA typing, at four-digit resolution. Donor age, sex, ethnicity and CMV serostatus were compiled alongside the repertoire data. To predict cytomegalovirus infection status, the study brought together high-throughput TCR immunosequencing, statistical association of individual TCRs with disease status, and machine learning. All discovery cohort repertoires had been generated on a single sequencing platform. The aim of the study was to test whether cataloging public T cell receptors could identify signatures of past pathogen exposure. General study outcomes and caveats: Across donors, most TCR sequences were observed very rarely, whereas some public TCRs were present in many individuals. Compared with the roughly 720-donor mean, donors in an Asian-associated ancestry cluster had fewer N-insertions in productive TCRs, according to a later genetic analysis. Linkage disequilibrium might explain the correlated functional status among segregating V segments, but an unknown experimental factor could not be ruled out. A later analysis found that HLA-associated TCR beta chains were more clonally expanded and had lower generation probabilities than equally common non-associated chains. This cohort had only TCR beta chains sequenced, and the lack of alpha or paired-chain data limited which features could be detected. In both the original and validation cohorts, the classifier was reported to diagnose cytomegalovirus status with high specificity and sensitivity. In an earlier analysis of some 500 of the donors, most TCR beta V segments appeared in productive rearrangements about 90% or about 30% of the time, broadly matching IMGT annotations. The study gave a list of around 170 TCR beta chains associated with cytomegalovirus. Some IMGT-functional V segments, including TRBV6-2 and TRBV6-3, could not be distinguished by the 87-base-pair reads and were therefore excluded. A further reported finding was that TCR beta sequences accurately predicted the HLA-A and HLA-B alleles for most subjects in the first cohort. A cluster of highly shared sequence variants was judged likely to be a technical artifact of the sequencing pipeline. A later analysis found that most CMV-associated TCR beta chains appeared HLA-restricted, with HLA associations seemingly driven largely by CMV exposure. Presence/absence analyses assumed roughly uniform sequencing depth across donors, an assumption that may not hold. A later analysis reported that several top co-occurrence clusters appeared linked to parvovirus B19, influenza, CMV and Epstein-Barr virus. The authors suggested that the approach could potentially be generalized to other disease states and immunological phenotypes. Assigning TCR associations to individual alleles was difficult when HLA alleles, especially DR and DQ, strongly co-occurred. HLA typing was unavailable for some donors at each locus, so association tests used only the typed subset. For the cohort, immune exposure information was limited to CMV serostatus. Because counts were too low, about 18 rarely observed V segments, including chromosome 9 orphons, were left out of the earlier analysis of over 550 of the donors. In vitro tests confirmed that three of the cytomegalovirus-associated TCR beta chains recognize cytomegalovirus antigens. In a later analysis, TCR association rates were found to vary across HLA loci, with the most associated TCRs seen for DRB1 alleles and the fewest for HLA-C alleles. In a later analysis, some 18,000 TCR beta sequences were associated with specific HLA alleles at a false discovery rate of 0.05. V-gene and J-gene trimming of TCR beta chains was associated with a missense DCLRE1C variant in a later genetic analysis, and the association was replicated in an independent cohort.

This clone has just a few counts. Its target antigen remains unknown. The input lacks base qualities; no much larger clone sits a single base away. Preparation of the library involved the immunoSEQ multiplex PCR assay. For the multiplex PCR, a mixture combining 60 forward primers for TCR Vbeta segments and 13 reverse primers for TCR Jbeta segments was used. Amplification of the CDR3 region of rearranged TCR beta genes was performed with a multiplex PCR assay on genomic DNA. Amplified TCR beta libraries were sequenced as 87-base-pair reads on the Illumina HiSeq System. As for the authors' bioinformatics: A later analysis counted approximately 74 million unique TCR beta chains across the 690 or so repertoires, and some 11 million of these chains were shared by at least two donors. A nearest-neighbor algorithm error-corrected the raw reads and collapsed the reads into unique sequences, merging closely related sequences to remove PCR and sequencing errors. CDR3 sequences were aligned to IMGT reference sequences to assign V, D and J gene segments. For a sequence to be retained, a match of at least six nucleotides to both a V gene segment and a J gene segment was required. Rearrangements were called productive when the CDR3 lacked stop codons and stayed in frame with V and J; all others were non-productive. CDR3 was defined by IMGT convention, running from the second conserved V-encoded cysteine to the conserved J-encoded phenylalanine. Sequences without an unambiguous match to a single V gene segment were excluded from the earlier analysis of about 640 of the donors. An earlier analysis of just under 600 of the donors called V segments functional above 56.7% productive rearrangements and segregating when the between-donor standard deviation exceeded 5%. A statistical classification framework was built to diagnose cytomegalovirus status from the catalog of TCR beta chain sequences. In a later analysis, TCR nucleotide sequences were compared against IMGT/GENE-DB human TR gene sequences so that V and J genes could be assigned. The TCRdist pipeline was used in a later analysis to assign CDR3 sequences and most-parsimonious VDJ recombination scenarios. A later analysis defined each TCR beta chain by its CDR3 amino acid sequence plus V-gene family, and excluded reads lacking a unique V-gene family. As a way to deal with suspected cross-contamination and a sequencing artifact, a later analysis dropped 500 to 700 nucleotide sequences that were highly shared and had low generation probability. For each public chain, a later analysis derived a clonal expansion index from normalized ranks of inferred template counts within each repertoire. In a later analysis, generation probabilities were computed using a VDJ recombination model fitted to out-of-frame rearrangements, and the results were checked against IGoR. In a later analysis, hypergeometric tests were used to score TCR-TCR, TCR-HLA and TCR-CMV co-occurrence, with a repertoire-size bias correction applied to TCR pairs. To estimate false discovery rates, a later analysis permuted the HLA or CMV assignments 20 times. In a later analysis, co-occurring TCRs were grouped using DBSCAN, with TCRdist sequence similarity added in when clustering inside HLA-allele-positive subsets. Co-occurrence clustering excluded repertoires with fewer than 30,000 or more than 120,000 public chains, plus five with anomalous nucleotide sharing. TCRdb took this table from immuneACCESS and kept in-frame rearrangements with V and J called. Such tables lack part of the clones; where checked against another copy, unresolved V genes explain under half of the gap, and the rest is unexplained. V and J calls and clone size are copied from that table; D and trimming were computed from the DNA. The sample includes about 69,000 clones, with 75% to 80% observed a single time. Together, the top ten hold 3% to 3.5% of the sample.

The cohort comprised approximately 700 healthy bone marrow donors. All cohort members were sampled while nominally healthy, although unrecorded immune exposures were likely present. The donor was CMV seronegative and belonged to the group of under 400 seronegative cohort members. A peripheral blood sample was collected from each donor, and TCR beta sequencing was performed on peripheral blood mononuclear cells. Genomic DNA extraction from the blood cell samples was performed with the Qiagen DNeasy Blood Extraction Kit. The cysteine opens and the valine closes a CDR3 of 13 amino acids. The retained sequence is limited to the CDR3, 39 bases, with the frame set at the first base. The germline V gene (reference sequence) specifies SEHNR as CDR1 and FQNEAQ as CDR2. Relative to germline, V is 5 bases shorter and J is 3 bases shorter, with 11 bases between their ends.

Recombination connected TRBV7-9 to TRBJ2-7; the D segment could be TRBD2, given 5 matching bases. Source material: PBMCs. The TCR was taken from a man aged 18 to 30 in good health and CMV-seronegative. The CDR3 corresponds to CASSHQLDYEQYV. The sequenced DNA is TGTGCCAGCAGCCACCAACTAGACTACGAGCAGTACGTC.